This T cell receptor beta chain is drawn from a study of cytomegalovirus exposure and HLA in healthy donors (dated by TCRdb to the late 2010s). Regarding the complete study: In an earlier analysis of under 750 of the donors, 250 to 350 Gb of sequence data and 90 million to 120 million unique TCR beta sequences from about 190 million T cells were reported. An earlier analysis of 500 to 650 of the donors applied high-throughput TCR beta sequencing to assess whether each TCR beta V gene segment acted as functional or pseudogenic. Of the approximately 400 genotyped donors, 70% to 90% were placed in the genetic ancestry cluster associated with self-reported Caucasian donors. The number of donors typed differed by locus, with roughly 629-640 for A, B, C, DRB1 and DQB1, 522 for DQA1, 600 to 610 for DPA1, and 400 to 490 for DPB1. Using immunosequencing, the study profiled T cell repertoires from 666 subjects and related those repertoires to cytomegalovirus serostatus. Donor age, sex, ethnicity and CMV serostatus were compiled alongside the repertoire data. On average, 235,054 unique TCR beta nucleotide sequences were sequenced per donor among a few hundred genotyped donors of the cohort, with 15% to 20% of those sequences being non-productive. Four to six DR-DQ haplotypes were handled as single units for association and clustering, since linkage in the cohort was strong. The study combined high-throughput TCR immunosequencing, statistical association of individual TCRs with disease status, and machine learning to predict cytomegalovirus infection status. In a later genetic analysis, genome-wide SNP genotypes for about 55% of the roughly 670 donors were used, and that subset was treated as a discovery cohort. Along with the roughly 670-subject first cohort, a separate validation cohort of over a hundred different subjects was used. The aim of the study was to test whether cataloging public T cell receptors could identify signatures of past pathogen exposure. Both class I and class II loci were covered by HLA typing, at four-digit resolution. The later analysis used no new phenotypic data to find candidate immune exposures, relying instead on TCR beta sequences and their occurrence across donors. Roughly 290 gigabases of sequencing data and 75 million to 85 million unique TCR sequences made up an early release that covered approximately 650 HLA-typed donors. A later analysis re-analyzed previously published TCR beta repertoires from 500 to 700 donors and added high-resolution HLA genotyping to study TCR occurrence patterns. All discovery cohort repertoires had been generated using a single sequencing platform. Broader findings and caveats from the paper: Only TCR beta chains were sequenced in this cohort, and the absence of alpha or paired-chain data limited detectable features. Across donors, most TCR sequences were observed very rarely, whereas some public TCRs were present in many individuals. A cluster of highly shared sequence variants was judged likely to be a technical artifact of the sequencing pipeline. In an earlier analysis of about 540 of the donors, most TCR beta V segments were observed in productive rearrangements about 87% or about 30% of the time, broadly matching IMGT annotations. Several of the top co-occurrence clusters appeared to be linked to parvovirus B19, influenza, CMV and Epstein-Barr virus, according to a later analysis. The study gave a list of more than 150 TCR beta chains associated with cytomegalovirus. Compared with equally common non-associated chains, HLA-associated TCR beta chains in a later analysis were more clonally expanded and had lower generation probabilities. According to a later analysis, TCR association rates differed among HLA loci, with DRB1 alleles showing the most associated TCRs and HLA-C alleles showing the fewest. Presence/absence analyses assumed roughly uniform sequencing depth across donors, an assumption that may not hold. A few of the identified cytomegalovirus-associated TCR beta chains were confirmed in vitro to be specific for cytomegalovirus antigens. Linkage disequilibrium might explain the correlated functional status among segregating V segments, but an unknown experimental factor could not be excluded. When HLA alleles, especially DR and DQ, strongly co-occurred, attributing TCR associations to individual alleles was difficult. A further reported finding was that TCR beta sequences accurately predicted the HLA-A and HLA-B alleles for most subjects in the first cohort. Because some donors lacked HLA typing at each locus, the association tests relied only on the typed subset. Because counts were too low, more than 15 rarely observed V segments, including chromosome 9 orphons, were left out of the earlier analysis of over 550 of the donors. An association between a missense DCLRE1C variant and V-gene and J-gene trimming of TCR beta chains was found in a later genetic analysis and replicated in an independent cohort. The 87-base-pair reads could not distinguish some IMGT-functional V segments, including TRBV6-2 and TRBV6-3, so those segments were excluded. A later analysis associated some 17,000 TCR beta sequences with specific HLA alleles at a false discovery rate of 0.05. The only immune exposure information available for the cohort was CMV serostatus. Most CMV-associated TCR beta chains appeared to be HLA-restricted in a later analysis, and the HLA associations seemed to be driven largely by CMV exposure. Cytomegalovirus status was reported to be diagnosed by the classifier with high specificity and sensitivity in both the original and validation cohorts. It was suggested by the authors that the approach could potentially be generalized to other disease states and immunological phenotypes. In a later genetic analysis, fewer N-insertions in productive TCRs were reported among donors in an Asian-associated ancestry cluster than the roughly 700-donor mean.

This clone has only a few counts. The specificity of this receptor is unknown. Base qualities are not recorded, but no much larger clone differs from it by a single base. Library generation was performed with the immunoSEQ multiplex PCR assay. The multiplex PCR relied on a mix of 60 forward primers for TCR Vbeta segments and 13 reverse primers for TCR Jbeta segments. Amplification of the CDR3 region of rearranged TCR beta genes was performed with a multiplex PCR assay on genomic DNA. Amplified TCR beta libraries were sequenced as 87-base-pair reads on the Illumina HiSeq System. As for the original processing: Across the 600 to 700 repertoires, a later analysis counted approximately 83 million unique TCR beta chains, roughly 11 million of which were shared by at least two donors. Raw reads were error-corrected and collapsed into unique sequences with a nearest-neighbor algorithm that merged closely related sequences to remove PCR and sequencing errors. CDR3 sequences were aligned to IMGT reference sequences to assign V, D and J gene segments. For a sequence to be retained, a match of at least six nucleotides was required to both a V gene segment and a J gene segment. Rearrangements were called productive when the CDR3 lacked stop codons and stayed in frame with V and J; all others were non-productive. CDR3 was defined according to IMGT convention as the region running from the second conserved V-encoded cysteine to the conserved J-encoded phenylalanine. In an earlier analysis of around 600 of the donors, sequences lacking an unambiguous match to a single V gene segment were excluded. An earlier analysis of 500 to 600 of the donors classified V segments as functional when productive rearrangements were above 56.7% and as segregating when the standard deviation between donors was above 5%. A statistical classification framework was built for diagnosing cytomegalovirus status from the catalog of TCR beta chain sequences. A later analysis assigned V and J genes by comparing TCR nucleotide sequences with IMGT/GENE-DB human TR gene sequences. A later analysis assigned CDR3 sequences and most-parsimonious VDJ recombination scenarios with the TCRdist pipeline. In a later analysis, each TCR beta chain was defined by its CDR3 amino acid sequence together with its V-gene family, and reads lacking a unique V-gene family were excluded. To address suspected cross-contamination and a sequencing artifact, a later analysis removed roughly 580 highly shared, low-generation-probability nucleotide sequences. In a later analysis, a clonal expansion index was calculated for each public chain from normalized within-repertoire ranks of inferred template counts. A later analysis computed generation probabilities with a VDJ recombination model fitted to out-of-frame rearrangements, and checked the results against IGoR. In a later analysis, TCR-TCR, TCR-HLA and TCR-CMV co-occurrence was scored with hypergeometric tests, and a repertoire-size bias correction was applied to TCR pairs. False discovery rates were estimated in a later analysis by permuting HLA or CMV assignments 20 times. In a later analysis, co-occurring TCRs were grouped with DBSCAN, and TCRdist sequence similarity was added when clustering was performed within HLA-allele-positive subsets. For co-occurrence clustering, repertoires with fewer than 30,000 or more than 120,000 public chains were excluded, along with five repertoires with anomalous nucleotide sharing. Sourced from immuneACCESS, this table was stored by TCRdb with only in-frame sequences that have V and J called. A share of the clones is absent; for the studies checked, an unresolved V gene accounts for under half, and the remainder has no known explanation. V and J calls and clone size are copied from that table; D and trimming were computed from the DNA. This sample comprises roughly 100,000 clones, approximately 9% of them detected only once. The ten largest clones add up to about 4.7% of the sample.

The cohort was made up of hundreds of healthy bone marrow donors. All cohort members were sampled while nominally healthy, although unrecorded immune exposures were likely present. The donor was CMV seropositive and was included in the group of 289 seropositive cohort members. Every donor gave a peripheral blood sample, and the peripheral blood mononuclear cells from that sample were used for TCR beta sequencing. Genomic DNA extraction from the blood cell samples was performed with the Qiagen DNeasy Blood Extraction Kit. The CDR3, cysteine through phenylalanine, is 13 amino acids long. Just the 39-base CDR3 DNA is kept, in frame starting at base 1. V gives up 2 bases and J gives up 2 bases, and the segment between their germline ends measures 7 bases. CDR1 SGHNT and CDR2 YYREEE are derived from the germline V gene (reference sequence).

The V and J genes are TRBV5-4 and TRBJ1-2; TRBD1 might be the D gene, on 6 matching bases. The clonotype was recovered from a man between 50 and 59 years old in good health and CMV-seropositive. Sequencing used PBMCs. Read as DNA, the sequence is TGTGCCAGCAGCTTAGACAGGAACTATGGCTACACCTTC. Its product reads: CASSLDRNYGYTF.